The 32 T cell receptor beta chains given below trace back to one sample, sequenced in a study of cytomegalovirus exposure and HLA in healthy donors. Primers for the PCR totalled 60 Vbeta and 13 Jbeta. The data were produced by immunoSEQ multiplex PCR, yet TCRdb's version contains in-frame clones alone and is incomplete. The sample comprises about 150,000 clones, 80% to 90% of which are singletons, and nearly 2.5% rests with the top ten. Sequencing was carried out using PBMCs. These TCRs come from a male donor in good health and CMV-seronegative.

The gene calls are TRBV9 and TRBJ2-2; TRBD2 aligns across 7 bases. There are 15 residues in the CDR3. V trimming: 2 bases; J trimming: 1 base; junction bases outside the gene matches: 2. Germline CDR1 reads SGDLS; CDR2 reads YYNGEE. The CDR3 DNA reads as TGTGCCAGCAGCGTGACGGGGGGGAACACCGGGGAGCTGTTTTTT. As protein: CASSVTGGNTGELFF.

This clone was recorded only once. The chain joins TRBV2 to TRBJ1-5; no firm D call. Trimming stripped 3 bases from V and 6 bases from J, with 12 bases between. This CDR3 region has 14 residues. The V gene's germline CDR1 is SNHLY and CDR2 FYNNEI. The CDR3 spells CASSESGFGQPQHF. In DNA, the CDR3 is TGTGCCAGCAGTGAGTCGGGGTTTGGTCAGCCCCAGCATTTT. The entire variable domain, with the rest obtained from reference TRBV2 and TRBJ1-5, is as follows: EPEVTQTPSHQVTQMGQEVILRCVPISNHLYFYWYRQILGQKVEFLVSFYNNEISEKSEIFDDQFSVERPDGSNFTLKIRSTKLEDSAMYFCASSESGFGQPQHFGDGTRLSIL.

V and J are TRBV19 and TRBJ2-2; D may be TRBD1 (6 bases). The V end lost 6 bases, the J end lost 4 bases, and 15 bases lay between the germline ends. In germline, CDR1 is LNHDA, CDR2 SQIVND (reference sequence). This CDR3 is 15 amino acids long. The DNA for the CDR3 is TGTGCCAGTAGGGCCCAGGGGTTTGGCACCGGGGAGCTGTTTTTT. Translation gives CASRAQGFGTGELFF. The full variable domain, completed using reference TRBV19 and TRBJ2-2, is DGGITQSPKYLFRKEGQNVTLSCEQNLNHDAMYWYRQDPGQGLRLIYYSQIVNDFQKGDIAEGYSVSREKKESFPLTVTSAQKNPTAFYLCASRAQGFGTGELFFGEGSRLTVL.

The rearrangement uses TRBV25-1 and TRBJ1-2; D may be TRBD1 (5 bases). V dropped 0 bases and J dropped 4 bases, with 9 bases sitting between them. CDR1 and CDR2 (germline): MGHDK, SYGVNS. The CDR3 consists of 14 residues. Here the CDR3 DNA reads TGTGCCAGCAGTGAATATGGGGGGGTCTATGGCTACACCTTC. Translating it yields CASSEYGGVYGYTF.

The CDR3 DNA reads as TGTGCCAGCAGCTCATGGGACAGCGATAGGCCCTCTGGGGCCAACGTCCTGACTTTC. Translated: CASSSWDSDRPSGANVLTF. The chain combines TRBV7-2 with TRBJ2-6, with 7 positions matching TRBD1. The CDR3 totals 19 residues. The V and J ends lost 4 bases and 0 bases, in that order; junction bases with no gene match: 12. Germline-derived CDR1 and CDR2 are SGHTA and FQGNSA.

This clone showed up just once. The gene calls are TRBV19 and TRBJ2-2; 15 bases align to TRBD2. V lost 8 bases, J lost 7 bases, and 11 bases stayed unmatched. CDR1 and CDR2 (germline): LNHDA, SQIVND (reference sequence). The CDR3 contains 17 residues. The CDR3, as DNA: TGTGCCAGTGTCGGACTAGGACTAGCGGGAGGGGGCGGGGAGCTGTTTTTT. Amino acids: CASVGLGLAGGGGELFF.

The rearrangement joins TRBV7-6 to TRBJ1-1; D call uncertain. The CDR3 covers 14 residues. Germline-derived CDR1 and CDR2 are SGHVS and FNYEAQ. V was clipped by 1 base and J by 4 bases, with 10 bases between them. The CDR3 sequence: CASSLVTGSTEAFF. The CDR3 DNA is TGTGCCAGCAGCTTAGTAACGGGGAGCACTGAAGCTTTCTTT.

The chain combines TRBV7-3 with TRBJ2-5, with D unresolved. Germline CDR1 is SGHTA and CDR2 is FQGTGA. The CDR3 extends over 13 amino acids. Trimming shortened V by 0 bases and J by 2 bases, and 4 bases separated the two germline ends. The DNA for the CDR3 is TGTGCCAGCAGCTTAACCAATCAAGAGACCCAGTACTTC. Translated: CASSLTNQETQYF. Variable domain in full (rest from reference TRBV7-3 and TRBJ2-5): GAGVSQTPSNKVTEKGKYVELRCDPISGHTALYWYRQSLGQGPEFLIYFQGTGAADDSGLPNDRFFAVRPEGSVSTLKIQRTERGDSAVYLCASSLTNQETQYFGPGTRLLVL.

This chain connects TRBV7-2 to TRBJ2-5, with a weak D call TRBD1 (6 bases). With 4 bases removed from V and 5 bases from J, the gap between germline ends came to 17 bases. Germline V lookup: CDR1 SGHTA, CDR2 FQGNSA. This CDR3 comprises 15 residues. The chain's CDR3 is CASSSQTGLRETQYF. CDR3 coding DNA: TGTGCCAGCAGCTCCCAGACAGGCTTGCGGGAGACCCAGTACTTC.

This clone was seen a single time. Distinct nucleotide sequences in the sample also encode this CDR3. The genes are TRBV9 and TRBJ1-6; 7 positions agree with TRBD1. Trimming at V came to 0 bases and at J to 5 bases, leaving 2 bases not matched to a gene. The CDR3 sequence is 15 residues long. The germline CDR1 and CDR2 sequences are SGDLS and YYNGEE. CDR3 DNA: TGTGCCAGCAGCGTAGGTCAGGGGGATAATTCACCCCTCCACTTT. Protein sequence: CASSVGQGDNSPLHF.

The CDR3 nucleotides read TGCAGCGTTGAGGCAGCCGGAGTAGGTACTGAAGCTTTCTTT. This sequence encodes CSVEAAGVGTEAFF. The rearrangement uses TRBV29-1 and TRBJ1-1; D gene uncertain. The CDR3 totals 14 residues. Germline lookup yields CDR1 SQVTM and CDR2 ANQGSEA. The germline V and J ends were trimmed by 3 bases and 5 bases, with 16 bases remaining between them.

The chain couples TRBV5-1 to TRBJ2-5; possible D gene TRBD2, 6 bases. The germline V gene has CDR1 SGHRS and CDR2 YFSETQ. This CDR3 is 14 amino acids long. The germline V and J ends were trimmed by 4 bases and 5 bases, with 15 bases remaining between them. The CDR3 DNA reads TGCGCCAGCAGCCCGACTGATGCGGGGGAGACCCAGTACTTC. Protein product: CASSPTDAGETQYF.

The chain has TRBV4-3 and TRBJ2-1, with 8 bases that match TRBD2. This CDR3 has 17 amino acids. The V gene end was trimmed by 4 bases and the J gene end by 4 bases; junction bases not matched to a gene: 12. Germline V gives CDR1 LGHNA, CDR2 YSLEER. CDR3 nucleotides: TGCGCCAGCAGCCCTCGGATACTAGCGGCTTCTTACAATGAGCAGTTCTTC. This translates into CASSPRILAASYNEQFF.

As DNA, the CDR3 is TGTGCCAGTAGTCCGGACAGGGAGTATGGCTACACCTTC. Its translation is CASSPDREYGYTF. The chain is built from TRBV19 and TRBJ1-2; 8 positions match TRBD1. From germline, CDR1 is LNHDA and CDR2 SQIVND (reference sequence). The CDR3 sequence is 13 residues long. The V segment lost 5 bases and the J segment 5 bases; nucleotides outside the gene matches: 4.

The chain carries TRBV6-1 and TRBJ1-2; 7 positions match TRBD1. Germline assignment: CDR1 MNHNS and CDR2 SASEGT. Trimming took 0 bases from V and 2 from J; bases not matched to a gene: 6. CDR3 length: 16 amino acids. The CDR3 loop is CASSEATTGLNYGYTF. The CDR3 bases are TGTGCCAGCAGTGAAGCGACGACAGGGCTGAACTATGGCTACACCTTC.

The chain couples TRBV9 to TRBJ2-7; 11 bases fit TRBD2. J gave up 0 bases and V 4 bases, and 12 bases lay outside the gene matches. The CDR3 covers 18 residues. CDR1 is SGDLS and CDR2 is YYNGEE in the germline V gene. Here the CDR3 reads CASSPQGLAGLSSYEQYF. In nucleotides, the CDR3 is TGTGCCAGCAGCCCCCAAGGACTAGCGGGCCTAAGCTCCTACGAGCAGTACTTC.

The chain carries TRBV4-1 and TRBJ2-3; the match to TRBD2 covers 10 bases. The germline V gene encodes CDR1 MGHRA and CDR2 YSYEKL. The CDR3 covers 18 residues. The junction had 15 bases not matched to a gene; V was cut back by 4 bases and J by 5 bases. CDR3 sequence reads: CASSRTSRLAGAEDTQYF. In nucleotides, the CDR3 is TGCGCCAGCAGCCGTACCTCACGCCTAGCGGGAGCGGAAGATACGCAGTATTTT.

The chain employs TRBV7-6 and TRBJ2-3; TRBD1 matches at 8 bases. V lost 3 bases to trimming and J lost 5 bases; unmatched junction nucleotides: 7. Looked up from germline, CDR1 is SGHVS and CDR2 is FNYEAQ. This CDR3 is 15 amino acids long. For the CDR3, the DNA is TGTGCCAGCAGCTTGGCAGGGGGCGCGGGAGATACGCAGTATTTT. It specifies CASSLAGGAGDTQYF.

This clone was recorded a few times. The rearrangement joins TRBV10-3 to TRBJ2-7; D possibly corresponds to TRBD1 (5 bases). Germline V gene lookup returns CDR1 ENHRY and CDR2 SYGVKD. The ends were cut back, 2 bases at V and 3 bases at J, with 14 bases in the middle. The CDR3 extends over 15 amino acids. CDR3 coding DNA: TGTGCCATCAGTGAGGGAACAGGTGGGGACTACGAGCAGTACTTC. Translation: CAISEGTGGDYEQYF.

V gene TRBV2 combines with J gene TRBJ2-5; TRBD2 matches 14 bases. Germline assignment: CDR1 SNHLY and CDR2 FYNNEI. The CDR3 is 15 amino acids. The J segment lost 4 bases and the V segment lost 7 bases, leaving 5 bases of the junction unmatched. The CDR3 DNA is TGTGCCAGCACCGGGACTAGCGGGGGAGGAGAGACCCAGTACTTC. It encodes CASTGTSGGGETQYF. The whole variable domain, remainder taken from reference TRBV2 and TRBJ2-5, is EPEVTQTPSHQVTQMGQEVILRCVPISNHLYFYWYRQILGQKVEFLVSFYNNEISEKSEIFDDQFSVERPDGSNFTLKIRSTKLEDSAMYFCASTGTSGGGETQYFGPGTRLLVL.

The gene calls are TRBV5-1 and TRBJ1-1; 9 nucleotides align to TRBD1. V shed 4 bases, J shed 3 bases, and the junction held 10 bases outside the gene matches. Germline CDR1 and CDR2: SGHRS and YFSETQ. The CDR3 runs 16 residues. Here the CDR3 reads CASSPQQGAHHTEAFF. The CDR3 DNA is TGCGCCAGCAGCCCTCAACAGGGGGCGCATCACACTGAAGCTTTCTTT. The variable domain in full, completed from reference TRBV5-1 and TRBJ1-1, reads KAGVTQTPRYLIKTRGQQVTLSCSPISGHRSVSWYQQTPGQGLQFLFEYFSETQRNKGNFPGRFSGRQFSNSRSEMNVSTLELGDSALYLCASSPQQGAHHTEAFFGQGTRLTVV.

The rearrangement joins TRBV30 to TRBJ2-5, with D tentatively TRBD1 (5 bases). Matching the DNA end better, TRBJ2-7 makes the J call doubtful. This CDR3 comprises 11 residues. Germline-derived CDR1 and CDR2 are GTSNPN and SVGIG (reference sequence). CDR3 loop: CAWRTAYEQYF. The CDR3 nucleotides read TGTGCCTGGAGGACAGCCTACGAGCAGTACTTC.

The rearrangement joins TRBV5-6 to TRBJ2-4; the D gene is possibly TRBD1 (5 bases). V was cut by 0 bases and J by 3 bases, with 7 bases left in between. Germline V gene lookup returns CDR1 SGHDT and CDR2 YYEEEE. The CDR3 sequence is 14 residues long. Here the CDR3 DNA reads TGTGCCAGCAGCTTGGTAGGGGACAAAAACATTCAGTACTTC. Protein sequence: CASSLVGDKNIQYF.

The chain links TRBV4-2 to TRBJ2-7, with 10 positions matching TRBD1. Germline CDR1 is LGHNA and CDR2 is YNFKEQ. This CDR3 comprises 16 residues. Losses at the gene ends were 1 base for V and 6 bases for J; bases not matched to a gene: 9. CDR3 region: CASSQGGQGYFGEQYF. In DNA form, the CDR3 reads TGTGCCAGCAGCCAAGGGGGACAGGGGTATTTTGGCGAGCAGTACTTC.

This chain joins TRBV25-1 and TRBJ2-1; the D gene is possibly TRBD2 (5 bases). The V and J ends lost 8 bases and 11 bases respectively, with 19 bases between them. CDR3 length: 13 amino acids. Germline CDR1 is MGHDK and CDR2 is SYGVNS. The CDR3 protein is CASRLISGEQQFF. CDR3 nucleotides: TGTGCCAGCCGCTTAATCTCCGGGGAACAGCAGTTCTTC.

There are a few counts of this clone. At one end the junction does not follow the germline gene, possibly because of a read error. This CDR3 is CASSGASRNAEAFF. CDR3 nucleotide sequence: TGTGCCAGCAGCGGGGCCTCAAGGAACGCTGAAGCTTTCTTT. The genes are TRBV9 and TRBJ1-1; D not resolved. The CDR3 sequence is 14 residues long. Germline V lookup: CDR1 SGDLS, CDR2 YYNGEE.

V gene TRBV10-3 combines with J gene TRBJ2-3, with 13 nucleotides matching TRBD2. Germline assignment: CDR1 ENHRY and CDR2 SYGVKD. V shed 5 bases, J shed 5 bases, and the junction held 7 bases outside the gene matches. The CDR3 sequence is 16 residues long. The CDR3 is CAISISRTSGRDTQYF. CDR3 nucleotides: TGTGCCATCAGTATATCAAGGACTAGCGGGAGAGATACGCAGTATTTT.

The rearrangement links TRBV27 to TRBJ1-5; perhaps TRBD1 as D (5 bases). V gave up 5 bases and J gave up 3 bases, with 8 bases separating them. The V gene's germline CDR1 is MNHEY and CDR2 SMNVEV (reference sequence). CDR3 length equals 13 residues. DNA of the CDR3: TGTGCCAGCAGTCTGGGACTCAATCAGCCCCAGCATTTT. Its translation is CASSLGLNQPQHF.

This clone appeared a few times. The V gene is TRBV6-1, the J gene TRBJ2-7; D may be TRBD2 (7 bases). This CDR3 contains 15 residues. With 1 base removed from V and 3 bases from J, the gap between germline ends came to 13 bases. The germline V gene has CDR1 MNHNS and CDR2 SASEGT. As DNA, the CDR3 is TGTGCCAGCAGTGAAGGGGGGGGCCCGTTCTACGAGCAGTACTTC. Translation gives CASSEGGGPFYEQYF.

The V and J genes are TRBV7-2 and TRBJ2-5, with 9 bases that match TRBD1. CDR1 and CDR2 from the germline V gene are SGHTA and FQGNSA. The ends lost 1 base at V and 5 bases at J; junction bases unmatched: 5. This CDR3 is built from 15 residues. CDR3 sequence reads: CASSLVTGGAETQYF. In DNA form, the CDR3 reads TGTGCCAGCAGCTTAGTTACAGGGGGCGCCGAGACCCAGTACTTC.

The CDR3 here is CASSSPGQGKETQYF. DNA for the CDR3: TGTGCCAGCAGTTCCCCGGGACAGGGGAAGGAGACCCAGTACTTC. J is TRBJ2-5 and V is TRBV6-5, with 10 positions matching TRBD1. V lost 4 bases and J lost 5; bases outside the gene matches: 7. This CDR3 spans 15 amino acids. Per the germline V gene, CDR1 is MNHEY and CDR2 is SVGAGI.

This clone showed up just once. Written as DNA, the CDR3 is TGTGCCAGCTCACCACCCGCAGGGCAGGGCACAGATACGCAGTATTTT. Translating it yields CASSPPAGQGTDTQYF. This chain uses TRBV18 with TRBJ2-3, with D possibly matching TRBD1 (5 bases). Trimming cost V 0 bases and J 1 base, with 11 bases left between them. The CDR3 length is 16 residues. Germline V lookup: CDR1 KGHSH, CDR2 LQKENI.